This is a list of T cell receptor beta chains from one sample in a study of cytomegalovirus exposure and HLA in healthy donors. TCRdb's table, derived via immunoSEQ multiplex PCR, lists solely in-frame clones and lacks some. The table lists more than 100,000 clones. Sequencing used PBMCs. The source is a young man in good health and CMV-seronegative. CDR3s include the opening cysteine and the closing phenylalanine or tryptophan. D genes are given only for firm matches.

TRBV7-6,TRBD1,TRBJ1-2,16,CASSTAGGQENYGYTF,TGTGCCAGCAGCACAGCAGGGGGGCAGGAGAACTATGGCTACACCTTC
TRBV9,TRBD1,TRBJ2-7,13,CASSEGQGYEQYF,TGTGCCAGCAGCGAGGGACAGGGCTACGAGCAGTACTTC
TRBV6-5,NA,TRBJ1-1,14,CASSYTGGGTEAFF,TGTGCCAGCAGTTACACTGGCGGGGGCACTGAAGCTTTCTTT
TRBV18,NA,TRBJ1-4,13,CASSKAGGEKLFF,TGTGCCAGCTCCAAGGCTGGAGGGGAAAAACTGTTTTTT
TRBV12-5,NA,TRBJ1-1,13,CASGLATETEAFF,TGTGCTAGTGGTTTGGCGACAGAGACTGAAGCTTTCTTT
TRBV11-2,TRBD2,TRBJ2-1,16,CASSPGLAGVSVEQFF,TGTGCCAGCAGCCCCGGACTAGCGGGAGTATCAGTGGAGCAGTTCTTC
TRBV25-1,NA,TRBJ1-2,13,CASSDREDYGYTF,TGTGCCAGCAGTGACAGGGAGGACTATGGCTACACCTTC
TRBV7-2,NA,TRBJ2-1,15,CASSLYSLALNEQFF,TGTGCCAGCAGCTTATATAGTCTAGCTCTAAATGAGCAGTTCTTC
TRBV18,NA,TRBJ2-1,15,CASSARVGGYNEQFF,TGTGCCAGCTCCGCCCGGGTCGGGGGATACAATGAGCAGTTCTTC
TRBV9,NA,TRBJ2-7,12,CASSVGGDEQYF,TGTGCCAGCAGCGTAGGGGGAGACGAGCAGTACTTC
TRBV5-4,NA,TRBJ2-5,15,CASSLGSTSQETQYF,TGTGCCAGCAGCTTGGGAAGTACCAGCCAAGAGACCCAGTACTTC
TRBV5-1,TRBD1,TRBJ1-6,14,CASGQGASNSPLHF,TGCGCCAGCGGACAGGGGGCAAGTAATTCACCCCTCCACTTT
TRBV5-4,NA,TRBJ2-3,16,CASSLFGQGGESTQYF,TGTGCCAGCAGTTTGTTTGGACAGGGAGGGGAGTCGACGCAGTATTTT
TRBV9,NA,TRBJ1-1,13,CASSVGRGTEAFF,TGTGCCAGCAGCGTGGGAAGGGGCACTGAAGCTTTCTTT
TRBV7-2,TRBD2,TRBJ2-3,17,CASSLGSGLAGRDTQYF,TGTGCCAGCAGCTTGGGGTCGGGTTTAGCGGGACGAGATACGCAGTATTTT
TRBV7-8,NA,TRBJ2-7,13,CASSLDRHYEQYF,TGTGCCAGCAGCCTAGACAGACACTACGAGCAGTACTTC
TRBV19,TRBD2,TRBJ2-3,16,CASSVGTSLSTDTQYF,TGTGCCAGTAGTGTCGGGACTAGCCTTAGCACAGATACGCAGTATTTT
TRBV5-6,TRBD1,TRBJ2-1,13,CATFRDRDNEQFF,TGTGCCACATTCCGGGACAGGGACAATGAGCAGTTCTTC
TRBV10-2,TRBD1,TRBJ2-1,15,CASSGGGQGDNEQFF,TGCGCCAGCAGTGGGGGGGGACAGGGAGACAATGAGCAGTTCTTC
TRBV9,TRBD1,TRBJ2-1,15,CASSVLGTARGEQFF,TGTGCCAGCAGCGTACTCGGGACAGCCCGGGGTGAGCAGTTCTTC
TRBV30,NA,TRBJ1-5,14,CAWVKTVSNQPQHF,TGTGCCTGGGTTAAAACAGTAAGCAATCAGCCCCAGCATTTT
TRBV7-3,NA,TRBJ1-6,14,CASSPRGTGSPLHF,TGTGCCAGCAGCCCCAGGGGTACAGGCTCACCCCTCCACTTT
TRBV30,NA,TRBJ1-1,12,CAWARQAKVAFF,TGTGCCTGGGCCAGACAGGCCAAAGTGGCTTTCTTT
TRBV5-4,NA,TRBJ1-6,16,CASSLGGSEPNSPLHF,TGTGCCAGCAGCTTGGGGGGCAGCGAACCGAATTCACCCCTCCACTTT
TRBV28,TRBD1,TRBJ2-7,13,CASILTGGYEQYF,TGTGCCAGCATATTAACAGGGGGCTACGAGCAGTACTTC
TRBV7-9,NA,TRBJ1-6,16,CASSPAGVQKVSPLHF,TGTGCCAGCAGCCCCGCGGGCGTCCAGAAAGTTTCACCCCTCCACTTT
TRBV7-6,NA,TRBJ1-1,14,CASSLGYSGEEAFF,TGTGCCAGCAGCTTAGGATATTCAGGGGAGGAAGCTTTCTTT
TRBV5-6,TRBD1,TRBJ1-3,18,CASSLDRWTGTSGNTIYF,TGTGCCAGCAGCTTGGACCGATGGACAGGGACCTCTGGAAACACCATATATTTT
TRBV5-4,NA,TRBJ1-1,14,CASSSGQLFTEAFF,TGTGCCAGCAGCTCTGGACAGCTCTTCACTGAAGCTTTCTTT
TRBV9,TRBD1,TRBJ1-2,14,CASSVDTGDYGYTF,TGTGCCAGCAGCGTAGATACAGGGGACTATGGCTACACCTTC
TRBV11-2,NA,TRBJ1-1,14,CASSAGWGPDEAFF,TGTGCCAGCAGCGCAGGTTGGGGCCCCGATGAAGCTTTCTTT
TRBV6-4,NA,TRBJ2-7,16,CASSPLSGTGLSEQYF,TGTGCCAGCAGTCCTCTAAGCGGGACAGGTTTGTCCGAGCAGTACTTC
TRBV2,NA,TRBJ2-5,14,CASSGRRGIETQYF,TGTGCCAGCAGCGGTCGCCGGGGGATTGAGACCCAGTACTTC
TRBV5-6,TRBD2,TRBJ2-3,16,CASSYTSESSTDTQYF,TGTGCCAGCAGCTATACTAGCGAGTCTAGCACAGATACGCAGTATTTT
TRBV27,TRBD1,TRBJ1-1,17,CASTHMETGGIGTEAFF,TGTGCCAGCACCCATATGGAGACAGGGGGGATCGGCACTGAAGCTTTCTTT
TRBV27,NA,TRBJ1-4,14,CASSRSGANEKLFF,TGTGCCAGCAGCCGGAGCGGGGCTAATGAAAAACTGTTTTTT
TRBV27,NA,TRBJ1-4,13,CASSPIYYEKLFF,TGTGCCAGCAGCCCCATTTACTATGAAAAACTGTTTTTT
TRBV9,NA,TRBJ2-7,9,CGATYEQYF,TGTGGGGCCACCTACGAGCAGTACTTC